Given below is one TCR beta chain in context. Its binding antigen is unknown. Base qualities were left out, and no much larger clone turns up one base away. The sample belongs to a study of response to subunit inactivated influenza vaccine (dated by TCRdb to 2016 to 2019). Context from the whole study: Deep quantitative profiling of the T cell receptor repertoire was used in the study to follow responses to a trivalent subunit inactivated influenza vaccine.

The library came from RT-PCR. The sequencer listed for this sample is Illumina HiSeq 2500. TCRdb trimmed the raw reads at Q25, called clones with MiXCR and kept productive beta chains. Each record represents a unique CDR3 protein, reported with the most common genes and DNA among its rows. For this sample the table gives some 500,000 distinct CDR3 sequences, of which 16% were detected only once. The biggest ten clones account for roughly 3% of the sample. The germline V and J ends show losses of 0 bases and 8 bases respectively, and no gene match explains 4 bases of the junction. In the germline V gene, CDR1 corresponds to ENHRY and CDR2 to SYGVKD. Including the terminal cysteine and phenylalanine, the CDR3 comprises 15 residues. Of all the DNA, just the CDR3 is kept, 45 bases in frame from base 1. What the study reported, not specific to this receptor: According to the authors, only a limited number of new T cells may be recruited by each seasonal influenza vaccination.

The receptor's source is a man aged 45 to 75 who received an inactivated influenza vaccine. Donor details come from another sample of the same person, matched by shared clones. In this chain, TRBV10-3 is recombined with TRBJ2-1; 10 bases in between match TRBD1. The sequencing used CD4+ T cells sorted from PBMCs, collected 23 months after vaccination. The CDR3 is CAISESGQGNHEQFF. Read as DNA, the sequence is TGTGCCATCAGTGAGTCGGGACAGGGGAACCATGAGCAGTTCTTC.